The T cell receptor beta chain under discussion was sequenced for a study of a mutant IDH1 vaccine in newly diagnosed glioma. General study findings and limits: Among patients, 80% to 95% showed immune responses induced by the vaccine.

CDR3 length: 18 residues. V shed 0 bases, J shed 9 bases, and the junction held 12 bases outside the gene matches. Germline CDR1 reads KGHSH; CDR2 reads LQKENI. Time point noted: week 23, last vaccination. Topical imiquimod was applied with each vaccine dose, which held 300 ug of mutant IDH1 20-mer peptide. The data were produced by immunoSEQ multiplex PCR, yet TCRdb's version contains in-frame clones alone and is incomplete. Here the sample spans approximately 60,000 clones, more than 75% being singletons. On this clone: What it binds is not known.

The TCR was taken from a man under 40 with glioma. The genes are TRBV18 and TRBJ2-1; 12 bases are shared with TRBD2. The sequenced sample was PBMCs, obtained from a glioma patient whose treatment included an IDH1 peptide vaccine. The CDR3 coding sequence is TGTGCCAGCTCACCACCGGGGCTAGCGGGGGGGCCTGGTCTTGAGCAGTTCTTC. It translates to CASSPPGLAGGPGLEQFF.